The 15 T cell receptor beta chains presented below share a single source sample, sequenced in a study of a mutant IDH1 vaccine in newly diagnosed glioma (dated by TCRdb to the early 2020s). What this sample's time point label stands for: week 5, during vaccination. Each vaccine dose was 300 ug of a 20-mer mutant IDH1 peptide in Montanide, given subcutaneously with topical imiquimod. Library creation used the immunoSEQ multiplex PCR assay. Imported from immuneACCESS, the table was reduced by TCRdb to in-frame sequences with V and J called. These copies leave out some clones; in studies compared against another copy, an unresolved V gene accounts for under half, and the cause of the remainder is not known. The sample table holds roughly 40,000 clones, of which roughly nine tenths were seen once. The top ten hold roughly 2.8% of the sample. These TCRs' antigens remain unknown. Sequencing was performed on PBMCs, taken from a glioma patient whose treatment included an IDH1 peptide vaccine. Receptors originate from a man aged 50 to 60 with glioma.

The V gene is TRBV4-3, the J gene TRBJ1-5, with D unresolved. The V end was cut by 0 bases, the J end by 2 bases, with 11 bases between. The length of the CDR3 is 16 residues. Germline lookup yields CDR1 LGHNA and CDR2 YSLEER. This CDR3 reads CASSQDVAGRNQPQHF. The CDR3 nucleotides read TGCGCCAGCAGCCAAGATGTGGCAGGACGCAATCAGCCCCAGCATTTT.

The chain links TRBV13 to TRBJ1-4; 7 nucleotides align to TRBD1. Trimming at V came to 4 bases and at J to 6 bases, leaving 8 bases not matched to a gene. The germline V gene has CDR1 PRHDT and CDR2 FYEKMQ (reference sequence). The CDR3 loop spans 15 amino acids. The chain's CDR3 is CASSSRQGADEKLFF. In DNA form, the CDR3 reads TGTGCCAGCAGCTCCCGACAGGGCGCTGATGAAAAACTGTTTTTT.

The chain joins TRBV7-6 to TRBJ2-5, with no clear D. Trimming took 0 bases from V and 2 from J, leaving 7 bases between them. The CDR3 length is 14 residues. Germline CDR1 SGHVS, CDR2 FNYEAQ. CDR3 DNA: TGTGCCAGCAGCTTAGCCCGGACGCAAGAGACCCAGTACTTC. Its protein is CASSLARTQETQYF. Full variable domain (outside the CDR3, taken from reference TRBV7-6 and TRBJ2-5): GAGVSQSPRYKVTKRGQDVALRCDPISGHVSLYWYRQALGQGPEFLTYFNYEAQQDKSGLPNDRFSAERPEGSISTLTIQRTEQRDSAMYRCASSLARTQETQYFGPGTRLLVL.

V and J are TRBV5-1 and TRBJ2-7; 9 bases align to TRBD1. This CDR3 spans 15 amino acids. Germline CDR1 reads SGHRS; CDR2 reads YFSETQ. V was pared by 0 bases and J by 7 bases, with 8 bases of the junction left unmatched. CDR3 sequence (DNA): TGCGCCAGCAGCTTGGGACAGGGGGGCCGGGGGGAGCAGTACTTC. This codes for CASSLGQGGRGEQYF.

The V and J genes are TRBV4-1 and TRBJ1-5, with D perhaps TRBD1 (6 bases). Per the germline V gene, CDR1 is MGHRA and CDR2 is YSYEKL. Deletions cut 3 bases from V and 2 bases from J, with 20 bases between. The CDR3 is 18 residues long. In DNA, the CDR3 is TGCGCCAGCAGCCACCACTCGGGGGCTGCCTTAGGCAATCAGCCCCAGCATTTT. It specifies CASSHHSGAALGNQPQHF.

The gene calls are TRBV6-1 and TRBJ2-7; D not certain. The germline gives CDR1 MNHNS, CDR2 SASEGT. The CDR3 is 11 amino acids. The V gene lost 2 bases and the J gene lost 4 bases, with 3 bases spanning the gap. The CDR3 protein is CASSERYEQYF. In nucleotides, the CDR3 is TGTGCCAGCAGTGAAAGGTACGAGCAGTACTTC.

The CDR3 DNA is TGTGCCAGCAGCTGGAGACAGGTTGCCGGGGAGCTGTTTTTT. Amino acids: CASSWRQVAGELFF. The rearrangement links TRBV5-6 to TRBJ2-2; TRBD1 might be the D (6 bases). The germline gives CDR1 SGHDT, CDR2 YYEEEE. Trimming shortened V by 3 bases and J by 6 bases, and 12 bases separated the two germline ends. The CDR3 length is 14 residues.

The chain is built from TRBV6-5 and TRBJ1-1, with TRBD1 matching over 9 bases. CDR1 and CDR2 (germline): MNHEY, SVGAGI. V was clipped by 5 bases and J by 4 bases; unmatched bases: 8. This CDR3 has 15 residues. CDR3 protein: CASSGQGLSPTEAFF. In nucleotides, the CDR3 is TGTGCCAGCAGTGGACAGGGGCTAAGCCCCACTGAAGCTTTCTTT.

The chain has TRBV4-1 and TRBJ2-5; D is unresolved. Germline CDR1 MGHRA, CDR2 YSYEKL. The germline V and J ends were trimmed by 1 base and 1 base, with 16 bases remaining between them. The CDR3 extends over 17 amino acids. The CDR3 loop reads CASSQASSSSPQETQYF. Written as DNA, the CDR3 is TGCGCCAGCAGCCAAGCCAGTAGTAGCTCCCCCCAAGAGACCCAGTACTTC.

The genes are TRBV7-2 and TRBJ1-2; the match to TRBD1 covers 7 bases. The germline CDR1 and CDR2 sequences are SGHTA and FQGNSA. Trimming removed 5 bases from V and 1 base from J; junction bases left unmatched: 7. This CDR3 is 15 amino acids long. CDR3 protein: CASSPQGWGNYGYTF. For the CDR3, the DNA is TGTGCCAGCAGCCCACAGGGGTGGGGTAACTATGGCTACACCTTC.

The J gene is TRBJ1-3, the V gene TRBV6-5; D unresolved. The CDR3 loop spans 13 amino acids. Trimming took off 3 bases at V and 0 bases at J, with 3 bases between the two ends. From germline, CDR1 is MNHEY and CDR2 SVGAGI. The CDR3, as DNA: TGTGCCAGCAGTTATAGCTCTGGAAACACCATATATTTT. It specifies CASSYSSGNTIYF.

The V and J genes are TRBV28 and TRBJ2-3; D assignment may be TRBD1 or TRBD2 (7 bases each). Deletions cut 10 bases from V and 0 bases from J, with 20 bases between. Germline CDR1 is MDHEN and CDR2 is SYDVKM. This CDR3 is built from 16 residues. For the CDR3, the DNA is TGTGCCACCGCCCAGGGGGGGACCCTCAGCACAGATACGCAGTATTTT. It is translated as CATAQGGTLSTDTQYF.

This clone came up once. The chain joins TRBV30 to TRBJ2-7; D is ambiguous. Trimming shortened V by 5 bases and J by 2 bases, and 13 bases separated the two germline ends. Per the germline V gene, CDR1 is GTSNPN and CDR2 is SVGIG (reference sequence). CDR3 length: 13 residues. CDR3 loop: CAWHSDHPYEQYF. The CDR3 DNA follows: TGTGCCTGGCACTCAGACCATCCCTACGAGCAGTACTTC. The variable domain in full, completed from reference TRBV30 and TRBJ2-7, reads SQTIHQWPATLVQPVGSPLSLECTVEGTSNPNLYWYRQAAGRGLQLLFYSVGIGQISSEVPQNLSASRPQDRQFILSSKKLLLSDSGFYLCAWHSDHPYEQYFGPGTRLTVT.

The rearrangement links TRBV30 to TRBJ2-5, with TRBD2 identical over 9 bases. The J call may be faulty, since TRBJ2-7 better matches the DNA end. The CDR3 length is 15 residues. Per the germline V gene, CDR1 is GTSNPN and CDR2 is SVGIG (reference sequence). CDR3 loop: CACPRNSGSSYEQYF. As DNA, the CDR3 is TGTGCCTGCCCCCGCAATAGCGGGAGCTCCTACGAGCAGTACTTC.

The chain uses TRBV29-1 and TRBJ2-7, with 11 bases fitting TRBD2. J was trimmed by 5 bases and V by 4 bases; bases with no gene match: 7. This CDR3 region has 14 residues. Germline values: CDR1 SQVTM, CDR2 ANQGSEA. The CDR3 sequence is CSVGLAGGVDEQYF. The CDR3 DNA sequence: TGCAGCGTTGGCCTAGCGGGAGGAGTTGACGAGCAGTACTTC.